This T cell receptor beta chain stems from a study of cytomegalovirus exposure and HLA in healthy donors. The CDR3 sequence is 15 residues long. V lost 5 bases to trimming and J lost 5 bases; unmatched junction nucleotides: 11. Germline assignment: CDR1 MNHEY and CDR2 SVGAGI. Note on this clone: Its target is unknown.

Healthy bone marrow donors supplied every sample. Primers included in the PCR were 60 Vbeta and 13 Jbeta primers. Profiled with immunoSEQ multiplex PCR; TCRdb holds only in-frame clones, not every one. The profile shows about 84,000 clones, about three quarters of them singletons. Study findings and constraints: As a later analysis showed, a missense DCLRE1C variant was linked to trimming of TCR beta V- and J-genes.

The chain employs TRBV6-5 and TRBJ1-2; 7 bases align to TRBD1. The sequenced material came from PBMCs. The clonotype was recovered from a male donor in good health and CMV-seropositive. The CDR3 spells CASSNEQGPRYGYTF. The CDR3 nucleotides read TGTGCCAGCAGTAACGAACAGGGGCCTCGATATGGCTACACCTTC.